Given below is one T cell receptor (beta chain) in context. Its antigen is not identified. V was cut by 4 bases and J by 0 bases, with 6 bases left in between. Germline V gene lookup returns CDR1 WNHNN and CDR2 SYGVQD (reference sequence). The CDR3 is 13 amino acids. The data stem from a study of T cells in narcolepsy. Findings and caveats of the study: Blood of same and different patients, but not healthy controls, reportedly held recurring autoreactive clonotypes. Comparing one patient's CSF and blood CD4+ clonotypes highlighted HCRT- and TRIB2-specific autoreactive clonotypes. In some patient and control memory CD4+ samples, autoreactive clones were absent.

Profiled with immunoSEQ multiplex PCR; TCRdb holds only in-frame clones, not every one. The sample carries about 32,000 clones, roughly 87% recorded once. The receptor was derived from a human donor in good health. The chain couples TRBV10-1 to TRBJ1-1; unclear D gene. Material: memory (CD45RA-) CD4+ T cells from blood. As DNA, the CDR3 is TGCGCCAGCAGTGCTAACTTGAACACTGAAGCTTTCTTT. Translation gives CASSANLNTEAFF.